One sample yielded the 16 T cell receptor beta chains listed below, sequenced in a study of monozygotic twins with cystic fibrosis (dated by TCRdb to the early 2020s). The protocol used for the library was the immunoSEQ multiplex PCR assay. TCRdb obtained this table from immuneACCESS and retained in-frame rearrangements with V and J assigned. These tables miss some clones; where compared with another copy, unresolved V genes account for less than half of the shortfall, and the remainder is unexplained. The table for this sample lists tens of thousands of clones; around nine tenths of them were counted only once. The ten largest clonotypes hold 0.19% of the sample. The sample was blood. The receptor source for this set is a boy between 2 and 10 years old with cystic fibrosis.

The chain recombines TRBV9 with TRBJ2-7; a possible D gene is TRBD2 (5 bases). The germline V gene encodes CDR1 SGDLS and CDR2 YYNGEE. V lost 4 bases to trimming and J lost 5 bases, with 10 bases between them. This CDR3 spans 12 amino acids. CDR3 coding DNA: TGTGCCAGCAGCCCCGGACTTGACGAGCAGTACTTC. This codes for CASSPGLDEQYF.

The V call is TRBV15, the J call TRBJ2-2; 7 bases fit TRBD1. V lost 0 bases to trimming and J lost 1 base; unmatched junction nucleotides: 2. Germline CDR1 and CDR2: LNHNV and YYDKDF (reference sequence). The CDR3 runs 16 residues. The CDR3 here is CATSRETGRNTGELFF. CDR3 sequence (DNA): TGTGCCACCAGCAGAGAGACAGGGCGGAACACCGGGGAGCTGTTTTTT.

This sequence joins TRBV7-9 and TRBJ1-3; D ambiguous. The V end was cut by 5 bases, the J end by 8 bases, with 13 bases between. Germline lookup yields CDR1 SEHNR and CDR2 FQNEAQ (reference sequence). The CDR3 is made up of 13 amino acids. Here the CDR3 DNA reads TGTGCCAGCAGCCCAGGCCTTCTTCACACCATATATTTT. Amino acids: CASSPGLLHTIYF.

The rearrangement joins TRBV5-6 to TRBJ1-1; possible D gene TRBD1, 5 bases. Germline V gives CDR1 SGHDT, CDR2 YYEEEE. This CDR3 region has 14 residues. Trimming took off 3 bases at V and 2 bases at J, with 11 bases between the two ends. CDR3 sequence: CASSWLGGNTEAFF. CDR3 sequence (DNA): TGTGCCAGCAGCTGGTTGGGGGGTAACACTGAAGCTTTCTTT.

The V and J genes are TRBV20-1 and TRBJ1-2, with D possibly matching TRBD1 (6 bases). This CDR3 spans 11 amino acids. The V gene lost 6 bases and the J gene lost 4 bases, with 9 bases spanning the gap. From germline, CDR1 is DFQATT and CDR2 SNEGSKA (reference sequence). In nucleotides, the CDR3 is TGCAGTGCCGCGGGGGCCTATGGCTACACCTTC. This gives the protein CSAAGAYGYTF.

This chain connects TRBV6-1 to TRBJ2-7; unclear D gene. The germline CDR1 and CDR2 sequences are MNHNS and SASEGT. The length of the CDR3 is 13 residues. Trimming took 8 bases from V and 0 from J, leaving 11 bases between them. In DNA form, the CDR3 reads TGTGCCAGCGAAACCCGTAGCTCCTACGAGCAGTACTTC. Protein sequence: CASETRSSYEQYF.

V and J are TRBV27 and TRBJ2-1, with 16 bases that match TRBD2. With V trimmed by 4 bases and J by 5 bases, 2 bases remained unmatched. CDR3 length: 16 residues. Germline values: CDR1 MNHEY, CDR2 SMNVEV (reference sequence). In nucleotides, the CDR3 is TGTGCCAGCAGTTGGGGACTAGCGGGGGGGAACAATGAGCAGTTCTTC. It codes for CASSWGLAGGNNEQFF.

The V gene is TRBV5-1, the J gene TRBJ1-2, with 8 bases lining up with TRBD1. The CDR3 length is 15 residues. Germline lookup yields CDR1 SGHRS and CDR2 YFSETQ. V shed 1 base, J shed 3 bases, and the junction held 5 bases outside the gene matches. CDR3 nucleotide sequence: TGCGCCAGCAGCTTGACAGGGGGAGGTGACTATGGCTACACCTTC. It codes for CASSLTGGGDYGYTF.

The CDR3 sequence is CASSPGGVEQYF. The CDR3, as DNA: TGTGCCAGCAGCCCGGGGGGCGTCGAGCAGTACTTC. V usage is TRBV5-4 and J usage is TRBJ2-7, with a weak D call TRBD2 (7 bases). Trimming pared 4 bases from V and 6 bases from J, leaving 11 bases between. The germline CDR1 and CDR2 sequences are SGHNT and YYREEE (reference sequence). This CDR3 is built from 12 residues.

The chain joins TRBV11-2 to TRBJ2-3; 14 bases match TRBD2. Per the germline V gene, CDR1 is SGHAT and CDR2 is FQNNGV. After removal of 5 bases from V and 7 bases from J, the junction contained 8 bases not matched to a gene. This CDR3 is 16 amino acids long. In DNA, the CDR3 is TGTGCCAGCAGCCCTGGACTAGCGGGGGGCGAAAATACGCAGTATTTT. Protein: CASSPGLAGGENTQYF.

The chain couples TRBV2 to TRBJ1-1, with no clear D. The CDR3 consists of 13 residues. Trimming took off 3 bases at V and 1 base at J, with 6 bases between the two ends. Germline CDR1 reads SNHLY; CDR2 reads FYNNEI. CDR3 coding DNA: TGTGCCAGCAGTGACTTAGCGAACACTGAAGCTTTCTTT. Translation gives CASSDLANTEAFF.

V and J are TRBV27 and TRBJ1-1, with 9 bases matching TRBD1. The CDR3 spans 17 residues. V lost 5 bases to trimming and J lost 3 bases; unmatched junction nucleotides: 13. CDR1 is MNHEY and CDR2 is SMNVEV in the germline V gene (reference sequence). The CDR3 loop reads CASSNLPGTGFDTEAFF. DNA for the CDR3: TGTGCCAGCAGTAATCTTCCCGGGACAGGGTTTGACACTGAAGCTTTCTTT.

The genes are TRBV7-9 and TRBJ2-3; 7 bases map to TRBD2. Germline V gene sequence: CDR1 SEHNR, CDR2 FQNEAQ (reference sequence). The J segment lost 0 bases and the V segment lost 7 bases, leaving 13 bases of the junction unmatched. The CDR3 spans 17 residues. CDR3 region: CASTPAGQPSSTDTQYF. CDR3 sequence (DNA): TGTGCCAGCACCCCAGCGGGGCAGCCATCTAGCACAGATACGCAGTATTTT.

This chain connects TRBV7-2 to TRBJ2-5; D ambiguous. Per germline, CDR1 SGHTA and CDR2 FQGNSA. This CDR3 has 12 residues. The germline V and J ends were trimmed by 9 bases and 1 base, with 9 bases remaining between them. CDR3: CASGRSQETQYF. The CDR3 nucleotides are TGTGCCAGTGGACGCTCCCAAGAGACCCAGTACTTC.

The chain recombines TRBV11-2 with TRBJ1-2; no definite D call. In germline, CDR1 is SGHAT, CDR2 FQNNGV. The CDR3 covers 13 residues. Trimming took off 0 bases at V and 4 bases at J, with 6 bases between the two ends. For the CDR3, the DNA is TGTGCCAGCAGCTTAGATTTTTCCTATGGCTACACCTTC. Amino acid sequence: CASSLDFSYGYTF. Variable domain in full (rest from reference TRBV11-2 and TRBJ1-2): EAGVAQSPRYKIIEKRQSVAFWCNPISGHATLYWYQQILGQGPKLLIQFQNNGVVDDSQLPKDRFSAERLKGVDSTLKIQPAKLEDSAVYLCASSLDFSYGYTFGSGTRLTVV.

The chain employs TRBV18 and TRBJ1-1, with a weak D call TRBD1 (5 bases). Trimming took off 3 bases at V and 1 base at J, with 24 bases between the two ends. Germline V CDR1 and CDR2: KGHSH, LQKENI. This CDR3 has 19 residues. The CDR3 nucleotides read TGTGCCAGCTCACCGCTTCGGTGGGGGGTTGCCGGGACGAACACTGAAGCTTTCTTT. Its translation: CASSPLRWGVAGTNTEAFF.